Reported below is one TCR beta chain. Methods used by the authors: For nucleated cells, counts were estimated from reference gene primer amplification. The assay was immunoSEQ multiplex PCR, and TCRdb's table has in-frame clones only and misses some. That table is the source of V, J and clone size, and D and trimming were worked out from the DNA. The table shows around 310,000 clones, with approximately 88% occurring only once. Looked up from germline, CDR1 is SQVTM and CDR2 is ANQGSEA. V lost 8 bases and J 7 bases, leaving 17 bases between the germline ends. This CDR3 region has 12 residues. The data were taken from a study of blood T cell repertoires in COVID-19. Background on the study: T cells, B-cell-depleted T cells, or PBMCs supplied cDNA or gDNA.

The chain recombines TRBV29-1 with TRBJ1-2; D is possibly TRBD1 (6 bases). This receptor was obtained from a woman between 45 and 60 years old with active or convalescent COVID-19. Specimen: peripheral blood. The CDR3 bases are TGCAGCCCTATAAGACAGGACGGTGGCTACACCTTC. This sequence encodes CSPIRQDGGYTF.